What follows is one T cell receptor (beta chain) and its context. The clone's antigen remains unknown. No qualities accompany the bases; no much larger clone lies one base away. This sample was taken from a study of long-term antiretroviral therapy in people with HIV (dated by TCRdb to 2021 to 2024). Background for the entire study: The earliest samples were collected about a decade before the 2015 WHO recommendation for immediate ART, when ART was typically delayed until CD4 counts fell. A retrospective serial study tested whether ART initiation and durable HIV suppression were associated with changes in peripheral blood TRB repertoire composition and diversity. A total of fewer than 250 cryopreserved PBMC samples came from 30 or so adults with confirmed HIV infection and were collected serially over a mean of roughly six years (range 1-12). No cross-contamination during QIAcube processing turned up in test extractions that ran a monoclonal T-cell line alongside 33 polyclonal samples. Of the 30 or so participants with HIV, about a dozen were female.

Germline trimming amounts to 4 bases on V and 6 bases on J, with 7 as the count of junction bases outside the gene matches. According to the germline V gene, CDR1 reads MDHEN and CDR2 reads SYDVKM. From cysteine to phenylalanine, the CDR3 is 16 amino acids long. Only the CDR3 portion is preserved as DNA: 48 bases, with reading frame beginning at the first base. Participants were included only if at least one PBMC sample before ART initiation and at least two post-ART samples were available. Every participant with HIV received treatment in the United States of America. Before DNA extraction, cryopreserved samples containing 1-10 million PBMC were thawed and washed. At the time of the earliest PBMC sample for each participant with HIV, ages ranged from about 23 to 60 years. Per participant, PBMC samples came from 1-4 timepoints prior to ART initiation and 2-8 timepoints following ART initiation, for a median of 7 samples. For every participant, serial HIV viral load, CD4+ T-cell count, ART history and demographic data were obtained. Genomic DNA was extracted from unsorted PBMC with a Qiagen kit on a QIAcube, with processing performed in batches of 12 samples.

Sequencing of the TRB variable region was done with the immunoSEQ hsTCRB v3.0 assay at survey level resolution. TRB sequencing targeted a depth of about 40,000-50,000 T-cell genomes per sample. TRB libraries were pooled and sequenced on an Illumina MiSeq using a v3 150-cycle kit. The original methods were these. Repertoire analysis ran in R within a reproducible Nextflow workflow covering QC, data transformation and analysis. LymphoSeq2, an R package for exploring AIRR-Seq data, was used to implement custom analyses. After excluding a few samples that yielded fewer than 5000 total TRB sequences, 188 HIV repertoires remained for analysis. Among the roughly 200 retained HIV repertoires, around 60 were collected before ART initiation and over 120 were collected after ART initiation. Repertoires were downsampled to 5000 TRB nucleotide sequences, and summary statistics were averaged over 100 downsampling iterations. Only TRB sequences with CDR3 regions of at least seven amino acids were retained for analysis. Two measures captured diversity: a Shannon entropy-derived clonality score and the Gini coefficient. In repertoire networks, the top 5000 CDR3 amino acid sequences were linked whenever an edit distance of one separated two sequences. GLIPH2 predicted antigen specificity groups and MHC restriction for TRB CDR3 amino acid sequences. To flag known associations with CMV, EBV, HIV or tissue antigens, CDR3 amino acid sequences were compared against VDJdb and McPAS-TCR. Pre-ART, post-ART and control groups were compared with Wilcoxon signed-rank tests and Holm-Bonferroni correction. What TCRdb holds here is the immuneACCESS table cut down to in-frame rearrangements. Part of the clones is not present; checked against another copy, under half of the missing clones reflect an unresolved V gene, and the others are unexplained. That table gives V, J and clone size, and the DNA gave D and trimming. The sample table lists 14,000 or so clones, around 80% of them with a count of one. The top ten clonotypes cover less than 9.5% of the sample.

Study-level results and caveats: Since PBMC availability was limited, sequencing covered only the TCR beta chain, with no alpha chain pairing. HIV repertoires had narrower CDR3 length ranges than controls, and the network structure suggested an antigen-experienced repertoire that shifted only slightly toward naive after ART. Starting ART was linked to a significant rise in TRB diversity, yet even after long-term ART the diversity remained significantly lower than in transplant donor controls. Unsorted PBMC were profiled instead of sorted CD4+ and CD8+ T cells because pre-ART samples had limited cell numbers. At every time point, the repertoire was dominated by expanded TRB clones first identified before ART initiation, although this dominance fluctuated and, in many PLHIV, declined after ART. Inferences about post-ART repertoire changes are limited because no data were available on ART adherence, viral resistance or therapy changes. The samples were dated from about 2003 to 2018, and the ART regimens that were used may be less effective than current ART regimens.

This receptor chain uses TRBV28 and TRBJ2-3, with 13 bases in between that match TRBD2. This TCR was sampled from a man aged 30 to 39 with HIV. The sequences come from unsorted PBMCs, collected 0.4 years after starting antiretroviral therapy. The bases are TGTGCCAGCAGTTCCGGACTAGCGGGGGCCGGGGATACGCAGTATTTT. It is translated as CASSSGLAGAGDTQYF. Here the CDR3 is joined to the reference TRBV28 and TRBJ2-3 genes, and the full variable domain is: DVKVTQSSRYLVKRTGEKVFLECVQDMDHENMFWYRQDPGLGLRLIYFSYDVKMKEKGDIPEGYSVSREKKERFSLILESASTNQTSMYLCASSSGLAGAGDTQYFGPGTRLTVL.